The 23 T cell receptor beta chains given below trace back to one sample, sequenced in a study of cytomegalovirus exposure and HLA in healthy donors. The assay was immunoSEQ multiplex PCR, and TCRdb's table has in-frame clones only and misses some. The data show roughly 250,000 clones, approximately 87% seen once. Material for sequencing was PBMCs. The receptor set was obtained from a man between 18 and 35 years old in good health and CMV-seronegative.

The chain employs TRBV13 and TRBJ2-7, with 8 bases identical to TRBD1. The ends lost 5 bases at V and 2 bases at J; junction bases unmatched: 5. From germline, CDR1 is PRHDT and CDR2 FYEKMQ (reference sequence). The CDR3 totals 14 residues. CDR3 in DNA: TGTGCCAGCAGCCTCGGGACAGGAGCCTACGAGCAGTACTTC. Protein product: CASSLGTGAYEQYF.

This chain joins TRBV27 and TRBJ1-2; tentatively, D is TRBD1 (6 bases). Germline assignment: CDR1 MNHEY and CDR2 SMNVEV (reference sequence). The germline V and J ends were trimmed by 2 bases and 4 bases, with 8 bases remaining between them. The CDR3 consists of 13 residues. The DNA of the CDR3 is TGTGCCAGCAGTTTAGGGGGCCTCTATGGCTACACCTTC. Protein sequence: CASSLGGLYGYTF.

This clone was detected only a few times. This rearrangement joins TRBV5-4 to TRBJ2-3; 7 positions agree with TRBD2. The CDR3 runs 16 residues. Germline CDR1 SGHNT, CDR2 YYREEE (reference sequence). The V segment lost 7 bases and the J segment 0 bases; nucleotides outside the gene matches: 11. In DNA form, the CDR3 reads TGTGCCAGCTCCGGCGGGGGTCAGGGTAGCACAGATACGCAGTATTTT. Residues: CASSGGGQGSTDTQYF. The entire variable domain, with the rest obtained from reference TRBV5-4 and TRBJ2-3, is as follows: ETGVTQSPTHLIKTRGQQVTLRCSSQSGHNTVSWYQQALGQGPQFIFQYYREEENGRGNFPPRFSGLQFPNYSSELNVNALELDDSALYLCASSGGGQGSTDTQYFGPGTRLTVL.

The chain has TRBV6-5 and TRBJ1-2, with unresolved D. In germline, CDR1 is MNHEY, CDR2 SVGAGI. The germline V and J ends were trimmed by 4 bases and 6 bases, with 12 bases remaining between them. This CDR3 contains 13 residues. CDR3 coding DNA: TGTGCCAGCAGTTGGGAGGGCGTCAATGGCTACACCTTC. It translates to CASSWEGVNGYTF.

This clone was detected a few times. J is TRBJ1-2 and V is TRBV2; D call uncertain. Germline assignment: CDR1 SNHLY and CDR2 FYNNEI. The CDR3 has 13 residues. The germline V and J ends were trimmed by 4 bases and 8 bases, with 14 bases remaining between them. The CDR3 protein is CASSGGPERGYTF. In DNA form, the CDR3 reads TGTGCCAGCAGTGGCGGTCCCGAGAGGGGCTACACCTTC. The full variable domain, rest sourced from reference TRBV2 and TRBJ1-2, is EPEVTQTPSHQVTQMGQEVILRCVPISNHLYFYWYRQILGQKVEFLVSFYNNEISEKSEIFDDQFSVERPDGSNFTLKIRSTKLEDSAMYFCASSGGPERGYTFGSGTRLTVV.

The chain combines TRBV10-3 with TRBJ1-2; 7 nucleotides align to TRBD1. V lost 0 bases, J lost 2 bases, and 3 bases stayed unmatched. The CDR3 is made up of 15 amino acids. Per the germline V gene, CDR1 is ENHRY and CDR2 is SYGVKD. CDR3 protein: CAISESTGENYGYTF. CDR3 coding DNA: TGTGCCATCAGTGAGTCTACAGGGGAGAACTATGGCTACACCTTC.

V and J are TRBV29-1 and TRBJ2-2; TRBD1 is a possible D gene (5 bases). V dropped 3 bases and J dropped 2 bases, with 16 bases sitting between them. The CDR3 length is 16 residues. Germline V CDR1 and CDR2: SQVTM, ANQGSEA. The CDR3 spells CSVESGSAGNTGELFF. The CDR3 region has the DNA TGCAGCGTTGAGTCAGGGTCGGCTGGTAACACCGGGGAGCTGTTTTTT.

This sequence joins TRBV6-1 and TRBJ2-3, with D maybe TRBD2 (5 bases). CDR1 is MNHNS, CDR2 SASEGT, per germline. V lost 10 bases and J 0 bases, leaving 14 bases between the germline ends. This CDR3 has 14 residues. CDR3 nucleotide sequence: TGTGCCACCAGCGGCGGTTCTAGCACAGATACGCAGTATTTT. Protein product: CATSGGSSTDTQYF.

The chain couples TRBV6-5 to TRBJ1-6; D is perhaps TRBD1 (5 bases). Germline V gene lookup returns CDR1 MNHEY and CDR2 SVGAGI. Trimming shortened V by 2 bases and J by 6 bases, and 11 bases separated the two germline ends. This CDR3 has 15 residues. CDR3 sequence (DNA): TGTGCCAGCAGTTACCGGCAGGGTGGTAATTCACCCCTCCACTTT. It codes for CASSYRQGGNSPLHF.

The chain employs TRBV5-4 and TRBJ2-2, with 9 positions matching TRBD2. The V gene's germline CDR1 is SGHNT and CDR2 YYREEE (reference sequence). The CDR3 has 18 amino acids. The V segment lost 4 bases and the J segment 6 bases; nucleotides outside the gene matches: 16. CDR3 coding DNA: TGTGCCAGCAGCCCCGGCGGGGGGGCACGTTTAAACGCCGGGGAGCTGTTTTTT. Its translation is CASSPGGGARLNAGELFF.

V usage is TRBV5-6 and J usage is TRBJ2-1; 7 bases line up with TRBD1. After removal of 3 bases from V and 5 bases from J, the junction contained 8 bases not matched to a gene. CDR1 and CDR2 from the germline V gene are SGHDT and YYEEEE. The CDR3 consists of 15 residues. The CDR3 DNA reads TGTGCCAGCAGCTCCGGGACAGTTAAAAACAATGAGCAGTTCTTC. Translating gives CASSSGTVKNNEQFF.

As regards this clone: At one boundary the junction diverges from the germline segment, which might be a read error. The V gene is TRBV7-2, the J gene TRBJ2-7; tentatively, D is TRBD1 (5 bases). The germline gives CDR1 SGHTA, CDR2 FQGNSA. The CDR3 has 12 amino acids. The CDR3, as DNA: TGTGCCAGCAGCGCAGACAGCCGCAAGTGGGACTTC. Residues: CASSADSRKWDF. The variable domain in full, with the rest retrieved from reference TRBV7-2 and TRBJ2-7, is GAGVSQSPSNKVTEKGKDVELRCDPISGHTALYWYRQSLGQGLEFLIYFQGNSAPDKSGLPSDRFSAERTGGSVSTLTIQRTQQEDSAVYLCASSADSRKWDFGPGTRLTVT.

This rearrangement joins TRBV4-1 to TRBJ2-2; tentative D call: TRBD1 (5 bases). This CDR3 has 15 residues. The V end lost 4 bases, the J end lost 3 bases, and 12 bases lay between the germline ends. Germline V CDR1 and CDR2: MGHRA, YSYEKL. CDR3 nucleotides: TGCGCCAGCAGCCGGGGCCCGCGAGACACCGGGGAGCTGTTTTTT. This sequence encodes CASSRGPRDTGELFF.

This chain uses TRBV2 with TRBJ2-1; possibly TRBD1 for D (6 bases). The CDR3 consists of 11 residues. The ends were cut back, 7 bases at V and 10 bases at J, with 11 bases in the middle. Germline CDR1 reads SNHLY; CDR2 reads FYNNEI. The CDR3 here is CASTGVGEQFF. In DNA form, the CDR3 reads TGTGCCAGCACAGGGGTTGGAGAGCAGTTCTTC.

The rearrangement joins TRBV12-2 to TRBJ2-1; TRBD1, as called in the table, went unchecked against the DNA. TRBV12-2 counts as a pseudogene. The CDR3 spans 15 residues. CDR3 DNA sequence: TGTGCAAGTCGCGTACGACAGGGTCCTTACAATGAGCAGTTCTTC. It encodes CASRVRQGPYNEQFF.

This clone was counted a few times. This chain links TRBV7-2 with TRBJ1-2; D is unresolved. V was trimmed by 0 bases and J by 3 bases, leaving 8 bases between them. CDR3 length: 14 amino acids. Germline lookup yields CDR1 SGHTA and CDR2 FQGNSA. The CDR3 spells CASSLAHADYGYTF. Written as DNA, the CDR3 is TGTGCCAGCAGCTTAGCCCACGCGGACTATGGCTACACCTTC.

The V call is TRBV27, the J call TRBJ2-7; D is possibly TRBD2 (6 bases). The CDR3 is 16 residues long. Trimming took 0 bases from V and 2 from J, leaving 14 bases between them. CDR1 MNHEY and CDR2 SMNVEV come from the germline V gene (reference sequence). This CDR3 is CASSLSLGGTTYEQYF. DNA for the CDR3: TGTGCCAGCAGTTTATCGCTTGGAGGGACGACCTACGAGCAGTACTTC.

The rearrangement links TRBV5-1 to TRBJ1-2; TRBD1 matches at 7 bases. This CDR3 is 16 amino acids long. Per germline, CDR1 SGHRS and CDR2 YFSETQ. V lost 4 bases and J lost 0; bases outside the gene matches: 9. CDR3 region: CASSLGTATPNYGYTF. In nucleotides, the CDR3 is TGCGCCAGCAGCCTCGGGACAGCCACACCTAACTATGGCTACACCTTC.

V and J are TRBV7-8 and TRBJ1-2; a possible D gene is TRBD1 (6 bases). The CDR3 length is 19 residues. With 5 bases removed from V and 0 bases from J, the gap between germline ends came to 25 bases. Germline CDR1 is SGHVS and CDR2 is FQNEAQ. The CDR3 spells CASSPYRIVRDTANYGYTF. The CDR3 DNA is TGTGCCAGCAGCCCCTATCGTATTGTACGGGACACAGCTAACTATGGCTACACCTTC. The full variable domain, in which reference TRBV7-8 and TRBJ1-2 provide the parts outside the CDR3, is GAGVSQSPRYKVAKRGQDVALRCDPISGHVSLFWYQQALGQGPEFLTYFQNEAQLDKSGLPSDRFFAERPEGSVSTLKIQRTQQEDSAVYLCASSPYRIVRDTANYGYTFGSGTRLTVV.

V and J are TRBV28 and TRBJ1-6, with TRBD1 as a possible D gene (5 bases). Trimming left V 2 bases short and J 7 bases short, with 12 bases between. This CDR3 spans 15 amino acids. The germline CDR1 and CDR2 sequences are MDHEN and SYDVKM. This CDR3 reads CASSLGGRVNSPLHF. The CDR3 DNA reads TGTGCCAGCAGTTTAGGTGGCAGGGTCAATTCACCCCTCCACTTT.

The chain carries TRBV2 and TRBJ2-5; D is unresolved. Trimming took 4 bases from V and 5 from J, leaving 5 bases between them. CDR1 and CDR2 from the germline V gene are SNHLY and FYNNEI. CDR3 size: 11 residues. The CDR3 here is CASSVTETQYF. The DNA of the CDR3 is TGTGCCAGCAGTGTCACTGAGACCCAGTACTTC. Supplemented by reference TRBV2 and TRBJ2-5, the full variable domain reads EPEVTQTPSHQVTQMGQEVILRCVPISNHLYFYWYRQILGQKVEFLVSFYNNEISEKSEIFDDQFSVERPDGSNFTLKIRSTKLEDSAMYFCASSVTETQYFGPGTRLLVL.

The chain employs TRBV2 and TRBJ2-1; 9 bases align to TRBD1. The V gene end was trimmed by 7 bases and the J gene end by 9 bases; junction bases not matched to a gene: 7. CDR3 length equals 13 residues. Germline V gives CDR1 SNHLY, CDR2 FYNNEI. The CDR3 reads CASTSGTGREQFF. The CDR3 DNA reads as TGTGCCAGCACATCCGGGACAGGGCGTGAGCAGTTCTTC.

This chain links TRBV6-1 with TRBJ2-6, with unresolved D. This CDR3 region has 14 residues. CDR1 is MNHNS and CDR2 is SASEGT in the germline V gene. V was pared by 6 bases and J by 1 base, with 7 bases between. The CDR3 sequence: CASSDLSGANVLTF. The CDR3, as DNA: TGTGCCAGCAGCGATCTATCTGGGGCCAACGTCCTGACTTTC.